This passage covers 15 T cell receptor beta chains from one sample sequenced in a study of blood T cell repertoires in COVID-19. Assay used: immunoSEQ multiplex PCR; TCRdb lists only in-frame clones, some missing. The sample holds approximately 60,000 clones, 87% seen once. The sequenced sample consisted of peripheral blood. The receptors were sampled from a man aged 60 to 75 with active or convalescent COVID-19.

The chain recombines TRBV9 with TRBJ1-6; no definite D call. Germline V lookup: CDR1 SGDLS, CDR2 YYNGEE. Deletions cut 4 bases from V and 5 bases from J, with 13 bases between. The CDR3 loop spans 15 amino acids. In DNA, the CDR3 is TGTGCCAGCAGCCTGCTCGACACCGATAATTCACCCCTCCACTTT. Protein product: CASSLLDTDNSPLHF.

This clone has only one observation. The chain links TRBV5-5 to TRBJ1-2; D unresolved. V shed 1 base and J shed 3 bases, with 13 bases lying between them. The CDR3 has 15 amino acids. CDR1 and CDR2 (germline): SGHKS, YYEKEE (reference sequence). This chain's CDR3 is CASSLYFGSDYGYTF. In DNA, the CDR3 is TGTGCCAGCAGCTTGTATTTCGGGTCTGACTATGGCTACACCTTC. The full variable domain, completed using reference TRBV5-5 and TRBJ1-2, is DAGVTQSPTHLIKTRGQQVTLRCSPISGHKSVSWYQQVLGQGPQFIFQYYEKEERGRGNFPDRFSARQFPNYSSELNVNALLLGDSALYLCASSLYFGSDYGYTFGSGTRLTVV.

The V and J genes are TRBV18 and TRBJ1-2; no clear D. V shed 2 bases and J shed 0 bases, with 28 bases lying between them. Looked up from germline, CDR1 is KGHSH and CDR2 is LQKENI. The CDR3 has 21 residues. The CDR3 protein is CASSPRRVYSAQSKTNYGYTF. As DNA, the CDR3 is TGTGCCAGCTCACCAAGGAGGGTGTACAGCGCTCAGTCTAAAACTAACTATGGCTACACCTTC. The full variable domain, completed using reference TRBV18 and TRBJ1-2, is NAGVMQNPRHLVRRRGQEARLRCSPMKGHSHVYWYRQLPEEGLKFMVYLQKENIIDESGMPKERFSAEFPKEGPSILRIQQVVRGDSAAYFCASSPRRVYSAQSKTNYGYTFGSGTRLTVV.

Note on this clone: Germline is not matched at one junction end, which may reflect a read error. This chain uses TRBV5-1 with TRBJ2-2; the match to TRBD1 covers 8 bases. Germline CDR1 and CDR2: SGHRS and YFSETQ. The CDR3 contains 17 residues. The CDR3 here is CASSRSTRGRNAGELFF. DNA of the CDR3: TGCGCCAGCAGCAGAAGTACCAGGGGGCGGAACGCCGGGGAGCTGTTTTTT. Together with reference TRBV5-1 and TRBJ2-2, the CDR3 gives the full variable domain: KAGVTQTPRYLIKTRGQQVTLSCSPISGHRSVSWYQQTPGQGLQFLFEYFSETQRNKGNFPGRFSGRQFSNSRSEMNVSTLELGDSALYLCASSRSTRGRNAGELFFGEGSRLTVL.

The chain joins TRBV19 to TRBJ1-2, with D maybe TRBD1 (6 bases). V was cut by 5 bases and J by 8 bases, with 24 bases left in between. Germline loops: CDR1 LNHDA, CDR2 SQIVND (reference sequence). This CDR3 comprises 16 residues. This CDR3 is CASSRGQPTLPKGYTF. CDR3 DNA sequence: TGTGCCAGTAGTCGAGGACAGCCAACTTTACCTAAGGGCTACACCTTC.

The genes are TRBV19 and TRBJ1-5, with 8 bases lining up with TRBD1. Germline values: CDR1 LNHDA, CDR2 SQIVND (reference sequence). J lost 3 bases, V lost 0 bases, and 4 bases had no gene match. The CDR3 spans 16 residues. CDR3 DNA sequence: TGTGCCAGTAGTATAGATCCGGACAGGGTCAATCAGCCCCAGCATTTT. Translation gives CASSIDPDRVNQPQHF.

CDR3 sequence reads: CASSLTGTTDGYTF. CDR3 in DNA: TGTGCCAGCAGCTTAACCGGGACAACGGATGGCTACACCTTC. The chain carries TRBV5-5 and TRBJ1-2; maybe TRBD1 (6 bases). CDR3 length equals 14 residues. With 2 bases removed from V and 6 bases from J, the gap between germline ends came to 14 bases. Germline V gives CDR1 SGHKS, CDR2 YYEKEE (reference sequence).

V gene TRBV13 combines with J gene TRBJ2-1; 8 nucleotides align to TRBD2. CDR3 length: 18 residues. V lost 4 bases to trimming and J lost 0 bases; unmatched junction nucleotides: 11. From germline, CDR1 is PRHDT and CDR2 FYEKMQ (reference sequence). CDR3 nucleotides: TGTGCCAGCAGCTGGACCGGGGGGGAATATGTCTCCTACAATGAGCAGTTCTTC. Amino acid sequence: CASSWTGGEYVSYNEQFF.

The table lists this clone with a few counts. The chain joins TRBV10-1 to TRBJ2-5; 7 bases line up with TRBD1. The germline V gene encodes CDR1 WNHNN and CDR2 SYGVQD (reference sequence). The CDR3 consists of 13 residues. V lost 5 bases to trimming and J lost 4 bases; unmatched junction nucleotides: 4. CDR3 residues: CASSPDRIETQYF. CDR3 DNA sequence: TGCGCCAGCAGTCCGGACAGGATAGAGACCCAGTACTTC.

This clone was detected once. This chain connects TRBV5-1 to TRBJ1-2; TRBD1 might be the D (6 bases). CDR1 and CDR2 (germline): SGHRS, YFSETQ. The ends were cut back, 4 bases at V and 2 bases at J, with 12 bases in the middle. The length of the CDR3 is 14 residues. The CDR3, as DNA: TGCGCCAGCAGCGCGGACCAGGGGAACTATGGCTACACCTTC. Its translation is CASSADQGNYGYTF.

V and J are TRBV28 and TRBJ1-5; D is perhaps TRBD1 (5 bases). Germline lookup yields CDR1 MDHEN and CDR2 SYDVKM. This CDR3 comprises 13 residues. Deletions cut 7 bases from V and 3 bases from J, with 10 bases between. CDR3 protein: CASKGQINQPQHF. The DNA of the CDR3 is TGTGCCAGCAAGGGGCAGATCAATCAGCCCCAGCATTTT.

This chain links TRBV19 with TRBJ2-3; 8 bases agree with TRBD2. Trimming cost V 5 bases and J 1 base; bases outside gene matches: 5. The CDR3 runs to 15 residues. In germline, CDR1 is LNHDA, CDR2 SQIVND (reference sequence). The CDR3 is CASSGRLARTDTQYF. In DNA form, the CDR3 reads TGTGCCAGTAGTGGCAGACTAGCGCGCACAGATACGCAGTATTTT.

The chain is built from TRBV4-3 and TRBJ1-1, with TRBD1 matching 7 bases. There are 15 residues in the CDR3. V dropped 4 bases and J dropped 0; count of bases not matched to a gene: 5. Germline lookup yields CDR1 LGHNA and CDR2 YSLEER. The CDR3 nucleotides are TGCGCCAGCAGCCCGGACAGGACCATGAACACTGAAGCTTTCTTT. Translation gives CASSPDRTMNTEAFF.

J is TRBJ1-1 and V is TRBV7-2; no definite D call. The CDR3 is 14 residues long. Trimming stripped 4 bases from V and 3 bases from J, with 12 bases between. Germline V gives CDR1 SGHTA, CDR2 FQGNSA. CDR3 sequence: CASSSLTGYTEAFF. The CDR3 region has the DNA TGTGCCAGCAGCTCCCTGACGGGTTACACTGAAGCTTTCTTT.

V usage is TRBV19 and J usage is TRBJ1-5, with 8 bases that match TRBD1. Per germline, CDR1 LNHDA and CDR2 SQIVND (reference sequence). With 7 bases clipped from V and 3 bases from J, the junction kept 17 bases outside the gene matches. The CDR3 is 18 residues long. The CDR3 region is CASIAGGLWSEFNQPQHF. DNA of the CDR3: TGTGCCAGTATTGCAGGGGGCCTTTGGAGCGAATTCAATCAGCCCCAGCATTTT. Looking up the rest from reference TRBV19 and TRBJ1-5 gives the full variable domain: DGGITQSPKYLFRKEGQNVTLSCEQNLNHDAMYWYRQDPGQGLRLIYYSQIVNDFQKGDIAEGYSVSREKKESFPLTVTSAQKNPTAFYLCASIAGGLWSEFNQPQHFGDGTRLSIL.